Many counts were recorded for the clone carrying this T cell receptor (beta chain). CDR3 length equals 12 residues. CDR1 and CDR2 (germline): SQVTM, ANQGSEA. Trimming stripped 4 bases from V and 4 bases from J, with 10 bases between. This entry belongs to a study of spatial heterogeneity in lung cancer. The time point was: blood at routine non-recurrence follow-up after resection. Without sorting, whole RNA was sequenced from tumor, nontumor lung or frozen PBMC. TCRdb redid the calling of the 5' RACE reads with MiXCR, one entry per CDR3 protein. In the table there are 50,000 to 60,000 distinct CDR3 sequences, 6.5% to 7.5% of which are singletons.

The material was PBMCs, obtained at follow-up. The V gene is TRBV29-1, the J gene TRBJ1-2, with D unclear. This clonotype was obtained from a female donor with early-stage non-small cell lung cancer. CDR3 nucleotides: TGCAGCGTTGGAGCGGGTAGCTATGGCTACACCTTC. This codes for CSVGAGSYGYTF.